The clone carrying this TCR beta chain was observed a few times. CDR1 and CDR2 (germline): DFQATT, SNEGSKA (reference sequence). The CDR3 consists of 14 residues. Trimming at V came to 0 bases and at J to 5 bases, leaving 4 bases not matched to a gene. This sample is drawn from a study of response to subunit inactivated influenza vaccine. MiXCR, run by TCRdb on the RT-PCR reads, gives a single entry per CDR3 protein. The sample includes about 540,000 distinct CDR3 sequences, approximately 20% of them seen just once. A further study also used this sample, focusing on T cells expressing NK-cell markers. That source adds: cDNA encoding TCR beta was synthesized via 5'RACE template switching incorporating UMIs. With respect to HCMV, seven of the eight sequenced donors were seropositive, and one was seronegative.

V and J are TRBV20-1 and TRBJ1-2; 9 bases are a match to TRBD1. The receptor was isolated from a man aged 45-60 years who received an inactivated influenza vaccine. This specimen consisted of CD4+ T cells sorted from PBMCs, obtained roughly 13 days after vaccination. The CDR3 spells CSAREVQGAYGYTF. The CDR3 bases are TGCAGTGCTAGAGAAGTACAGGGGGCGTATGGCTACACCTTC.